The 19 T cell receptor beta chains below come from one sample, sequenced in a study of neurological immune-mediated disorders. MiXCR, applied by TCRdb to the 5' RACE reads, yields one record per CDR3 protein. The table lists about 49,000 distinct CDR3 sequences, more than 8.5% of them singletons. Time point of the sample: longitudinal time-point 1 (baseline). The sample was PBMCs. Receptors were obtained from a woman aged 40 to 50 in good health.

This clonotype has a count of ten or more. The CDR3 spells CASSRPGQGTGYTF. The CDR3 nucleotides read TGCGCCAGCAGCCGCCCGGGACAGGGTACGGGCTACACCTTC. The V and J genes are TRBV4-1 and TRBJ1-2, with 9 bases identical to TRBD1. Germline V lookup: CDR1 MGHRA, CDR2 YSYEKL. The CDR3 is made up of 14 amino acids. V was clipped by 4 bases and J by 8 bases; unmatched bases: 8.

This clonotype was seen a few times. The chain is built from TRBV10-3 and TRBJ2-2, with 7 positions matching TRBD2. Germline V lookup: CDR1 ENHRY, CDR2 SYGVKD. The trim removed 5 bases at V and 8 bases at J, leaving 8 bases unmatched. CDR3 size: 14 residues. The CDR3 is CAISWSTSEGELFF. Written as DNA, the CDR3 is TGTGCCATCAGTTGGAGTACTAGCGAAGGGGAGCTGTTTTTT.

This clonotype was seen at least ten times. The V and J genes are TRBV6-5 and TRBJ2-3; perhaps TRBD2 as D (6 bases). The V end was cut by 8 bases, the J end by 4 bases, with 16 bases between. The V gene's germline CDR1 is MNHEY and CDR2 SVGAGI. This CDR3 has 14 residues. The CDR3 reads CASRNGGAADTQYF. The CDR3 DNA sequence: TGTGCCAGCCGTAACGGCGGGGCTGCAGATACGCAGTATTTT.

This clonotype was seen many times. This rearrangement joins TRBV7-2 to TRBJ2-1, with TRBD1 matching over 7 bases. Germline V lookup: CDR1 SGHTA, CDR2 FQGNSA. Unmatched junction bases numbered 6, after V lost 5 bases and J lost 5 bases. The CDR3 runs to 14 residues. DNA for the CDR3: TGTGCCAGCAGCCCCGACAGGGAACACAATGAGCAGTTCTTC. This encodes CASSPDREHNEQFF.

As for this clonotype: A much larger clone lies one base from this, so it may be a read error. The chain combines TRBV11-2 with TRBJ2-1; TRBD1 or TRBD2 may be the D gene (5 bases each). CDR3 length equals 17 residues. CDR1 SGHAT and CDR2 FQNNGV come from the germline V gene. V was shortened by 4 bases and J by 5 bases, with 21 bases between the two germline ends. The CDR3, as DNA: TGTGCCAGCAGCTCCGCTCCGGGGCTAGAGGGAGACAATGAGCAGTTCTTC. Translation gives CASSSAPGLEGDNEQFF.

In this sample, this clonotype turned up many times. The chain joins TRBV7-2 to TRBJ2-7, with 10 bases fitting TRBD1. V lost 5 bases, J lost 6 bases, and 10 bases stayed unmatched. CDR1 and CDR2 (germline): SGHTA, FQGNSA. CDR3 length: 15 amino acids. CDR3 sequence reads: CASSRQGAAPSEQYF. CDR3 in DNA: TGTGCCAGCAGCCGACAGGGGGCGGCTCCCTCCGAGCAGTACTTC.

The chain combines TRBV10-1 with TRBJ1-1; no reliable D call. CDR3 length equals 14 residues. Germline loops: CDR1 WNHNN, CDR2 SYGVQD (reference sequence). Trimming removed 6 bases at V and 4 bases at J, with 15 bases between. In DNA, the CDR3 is TGCGCCAGCAGCCGTTCCCGAGGGAGCACTGAAGCTTTCTTT. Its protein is CASSRSRGSTEAFF.

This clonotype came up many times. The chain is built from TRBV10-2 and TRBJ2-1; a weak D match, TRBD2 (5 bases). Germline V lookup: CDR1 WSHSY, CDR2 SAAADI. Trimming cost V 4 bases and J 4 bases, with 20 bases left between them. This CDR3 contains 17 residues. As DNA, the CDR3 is TGCGCCAGCAGTGGAACTGGAGGTGTTAGCGAGTACAATGAGCAGTTCTTC. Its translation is CASSGTGGVSEYNEQFF.

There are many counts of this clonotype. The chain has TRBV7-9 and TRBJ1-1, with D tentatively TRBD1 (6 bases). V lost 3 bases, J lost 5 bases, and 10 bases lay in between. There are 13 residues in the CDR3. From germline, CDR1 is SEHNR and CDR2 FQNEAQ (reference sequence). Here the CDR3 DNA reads TGTGCCAGCAGCTTCAATACAGGGACTGAAGCTTTCTTT. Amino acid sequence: CASSFNTGTEAFF.

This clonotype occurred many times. The CDR3 is CSVEHPVPGQGPLSYGYTF. The CDR3 coding sequence is TGCAGCGTTGAACACCCTGTGCCGGGACAGGGACCTCTATCCTATGGCTACACCTTC. The chain links TRBV29-1 to TRBJ1-2; 9 bases align to TRBD1. V gave up 2 bases and J gave up 4 bases; unmatched junction bases: 20. The CDR3 has 19 residues. Germline assignment: CDR1 SQVTM and CDR2 ANQGSEA.

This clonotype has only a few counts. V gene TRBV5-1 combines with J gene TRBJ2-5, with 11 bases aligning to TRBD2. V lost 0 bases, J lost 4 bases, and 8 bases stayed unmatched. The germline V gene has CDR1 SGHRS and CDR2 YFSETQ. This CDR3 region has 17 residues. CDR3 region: CASSLAPSGGPVETQYF. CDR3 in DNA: TGCGCCAGCAGCTTGGCTCCTAGCGGGGGGCCGGTAGAGACCCAGTACTTC.

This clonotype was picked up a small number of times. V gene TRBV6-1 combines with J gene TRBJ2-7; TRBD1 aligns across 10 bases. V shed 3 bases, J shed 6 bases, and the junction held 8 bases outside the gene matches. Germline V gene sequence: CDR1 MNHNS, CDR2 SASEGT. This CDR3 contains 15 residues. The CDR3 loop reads CASSDLGQGTAEQYF. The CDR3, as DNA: TGTGCCAGCAGTGATCTGGGACAGGGGACGGCCGAGCAGTACTTC.

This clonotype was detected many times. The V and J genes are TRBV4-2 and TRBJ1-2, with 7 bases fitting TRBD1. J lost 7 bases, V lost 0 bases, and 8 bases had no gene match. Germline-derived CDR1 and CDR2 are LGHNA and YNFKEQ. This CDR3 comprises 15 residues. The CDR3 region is CASSQDRNRGSGYTF. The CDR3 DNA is TGTGCCAGCAGCCAAGATCGGAACAGGGGCTCTGGCTACACCTTC.

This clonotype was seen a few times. The DNA for the CDR3 is TGTGCCAGCAGTTTTACGGGGGGTCAGCCCCAGCATTTT. Protein sequence: CASSFTGGQPQHF. The chain has TRBV12-3 or TRBV12-4 and TRBJ1-5; D possibly corresponds to TRBD1 (5 bases). CDR3 length: 13 residues. The V end lost 3 bases, the J end lost 6 bases, and 9 bases lay between the germline ends.

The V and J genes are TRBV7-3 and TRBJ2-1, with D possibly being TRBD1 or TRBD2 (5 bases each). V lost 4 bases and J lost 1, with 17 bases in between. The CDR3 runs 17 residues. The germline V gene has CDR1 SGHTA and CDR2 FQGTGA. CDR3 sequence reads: CASSSFPGRTSYNEQFF. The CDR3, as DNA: TGTGCCAGCAGCTCCTTCCCGGGACGCACTTCCTACAATGAGCAGTTCTTC.

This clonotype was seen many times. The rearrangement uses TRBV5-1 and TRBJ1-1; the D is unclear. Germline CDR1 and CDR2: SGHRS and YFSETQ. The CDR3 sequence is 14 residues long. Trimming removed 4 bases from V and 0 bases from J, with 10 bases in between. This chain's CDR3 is CASSQQSMNTEAFF. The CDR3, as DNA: TGCGCCAGCAGCCAACAGAGCATGAACACTGAAGCTTTCTTT.

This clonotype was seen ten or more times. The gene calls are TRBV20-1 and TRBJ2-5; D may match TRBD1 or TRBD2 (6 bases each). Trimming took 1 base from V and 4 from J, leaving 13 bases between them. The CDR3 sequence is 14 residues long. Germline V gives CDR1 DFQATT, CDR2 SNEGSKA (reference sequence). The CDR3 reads CSARVPGAAETQYF. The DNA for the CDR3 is TGCAGTGCTAGAGTCCCGGGGGCAGCAGAGACCCAGTACTTC.

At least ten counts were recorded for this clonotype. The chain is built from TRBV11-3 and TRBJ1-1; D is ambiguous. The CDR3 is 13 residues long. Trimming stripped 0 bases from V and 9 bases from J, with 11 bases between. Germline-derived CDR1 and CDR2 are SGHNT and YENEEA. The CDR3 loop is CASSLDPGKQAFF. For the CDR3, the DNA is TGTGCCAGCAGCTTAGATCCGGGGAAGCAAGCTTTCTTT.

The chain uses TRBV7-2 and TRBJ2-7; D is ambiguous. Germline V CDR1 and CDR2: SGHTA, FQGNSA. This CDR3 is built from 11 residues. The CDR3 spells CSISLDGEQYF. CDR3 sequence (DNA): TGTTCCATCAGCTTAGACGGCGAGCAGTACTTC.